This T cell receptor beta chain was identified in a study of early T cells in non-severe SARS-CoV-2 infection. Study details: Chains from this unsorted whole-blood bulk RNA could not be paired.

General observations from the study: VDJdb matching favored anti-spike CD8 responses, missing private and CD4 specificities.

The J segment lost 0 bases and the V segment lost 6 bases, leaving 8 bases of the junction unmatched. This CDR3 is 16 amino acids long. Researchers attached unique molecular identifiers to individual cDNA molecules. MiXCR, run by TCRdb on the 5' RACE reads, gives a single entry per CDR3 protein. The repertoire consists of tens of thousands of distinct CDR3 sequences, with 12% occurring once and the leading ten covering approximately 1.2%. The table lists this clonotype with many counts. Its specificity is unknown. This rearrangement joins TRBV12-3 or TRBV12-4 to TRBJ2-3, with TRBD2 matching 8 bases. This sequence was found in an adult who was a healthcare worker with PCR-confirmed SARS-CoV-2 infection or an uninfected control (not recorded which). The donor label of this sample is uncertain. The source material was whole blood, sampled at baseline. The CDR3 coding sequence is TGTGCCAGCAGCGGGACTAGATCCTTTAGCACAGATACGCAGTATTTT. As protein: CASSGTRSFSTDTQYF.